This T cell receptor (beta chain) emerged from a study of chemoradiotherapy in HPV16-positive cancers. Overall study findings and caveats: Candidate HPV-specific clones and E7-related TCR motifs grew in tumor during treatment. HPV-specific T cells were functionally defined from only a couple of HPV16-positive patients. In HPV16-positive patients, HPV-responsive T-cell expansion tracked better recurrence-free survival.

Turning to this clone: Its antigen is unknown.

TCRdb's table, derived via immunoSEQ multiplex PCR, lists solely in-frame clones and lacks some. The sample yields about 13,000 clones, over 75% seen once. This CDR3 comprises 18 residues. V lost 3 bases, J lost 2 bases, and 20 bases lay in between. Germline lookup yields CDR1 MNHEY and CDR2 SMNVEV (reference sequence). Over chemoradiotherapy, repertoires were sampled more than once. This sample comprised blood, obtained from a patient who underwent chemoradiotherapy. This chain links TRBV27 with TRBJ2-1; D perhaps matches TRBD2 (6 bases). This clonotype was obtained from a human donor with HPV-associated anogenital cancer. This CDR3 reads CASSLEAWRGHTYNEQFF. The CDR3 DNA sequence: TGTGCCAGCAGTTTGGAGGCTTGGAGGGGTCATACCTACAATGAGCAGTTCTTC.